This T cell receptor (beta chain) was recorded in a study of T cell clones after liver transplantation. Study overall: TCRbeta sequencing after a pre-transplant mixed lymphocyte reaction identified graft-donor-reactive clones, later tracked in post-transplant blood. General observations from the study: Small, mixed patient groups and varying post-transplant times limit these conclusions. A significant post-transplant drop in circulating graft-donor-reactive CD4 TCRbeta sequences occurred in most of the 8 subjects.

Germline lookup yields CDR1 LGHNA and CDR2 YNFKEQ. V lost 4 bases, J lost 7 bases, and 26 bases lay in between. The CDR3 has 18 residues. In the case of this clone: Its antigen is unknown.

The table came from immunoSEQ multiplex PCR; TCRdb's copy has only in-frame clones and leaves some out. The table has under 35,000 clones, around 94% seen once. Source: CD8+ T cells from blood, taken 12 months after liver transplant. This clonotype was obtained from a human patient who received a liver transplant. Some of these T cells may belong to the graft donor. This chain joins TRBV4-2 and TRBJ2-1; a possible D gene is TRBD2 (6 bases). This CDR3 reads CASSPSVGTPSRENEQFF. CDR3 DNA sequence: TGTGCCAGCAGCCCTAGTGTAGGGACTCCAAGCCGGGAGAATGAGCAGTTCTTC.